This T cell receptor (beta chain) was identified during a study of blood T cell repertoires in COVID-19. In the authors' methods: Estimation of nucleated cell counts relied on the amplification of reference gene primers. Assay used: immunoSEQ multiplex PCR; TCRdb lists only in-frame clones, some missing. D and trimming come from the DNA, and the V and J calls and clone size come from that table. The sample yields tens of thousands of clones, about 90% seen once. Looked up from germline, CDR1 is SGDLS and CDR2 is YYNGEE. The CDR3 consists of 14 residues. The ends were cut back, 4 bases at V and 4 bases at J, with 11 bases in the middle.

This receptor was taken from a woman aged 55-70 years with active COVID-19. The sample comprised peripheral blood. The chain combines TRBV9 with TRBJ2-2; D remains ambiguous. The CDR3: CASSPVLATGELFF. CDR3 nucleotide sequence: TGTGCCAGCAGCCCAGTGTTGGCCACCGGGGAGCTGTTTTTT. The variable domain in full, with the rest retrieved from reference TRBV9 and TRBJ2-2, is DSGVTQTPKHLITATGQRVTLRCSPRSGDLSVYWYQQSLDQGLQFLIQYYNGEERAKGNILERFSAQQFPDLHSELNLSSLELGDSALYFCASSPVLATGELFFGEGSRLTVL.